This T cell receptor beta chain was captured by sequencing in a study of blood T cell repertoires in COVID-19. Study-level background: PBMCs, B-cell-depleted T cells, or T cells were the source of the cDNA or gDNA that made up the material.

Per the authors' pipeline: Quantification of nucleated cells was approximated via reference gene primer amplification. Here immunoSEQ multiplex PCR was the method, and the copy in TCRdb shows in-frame clones only, minus some. V and J calls and clone size are those listed in that table; D and trimming were worked out from the DNA. The sample includes some 130,000 clones, just over 75% seen only once; the top ten take roughly a tenth. This receptor was obtained from a human donor in a cohort sampled during active COVID-19. Sequenced input: peripheral blood.

CDR3 amino acids: CSAGGAVQETQYF. The CDR3 region has the DNA TGCAGCGCCGGGGGTGCAGTCCAAGAGACCCAGTACTTC. The chain joins TRBV29-1 to TRBJ2-5, with D perhaps TRBD2 (6 bases). This CDR3 region has 13 residues. V was trimmed by 7 bases and J by 1 base, leaving 13 bases between them. Germline CDR1 reads SQVTM; CDR2 reads ANQGSEA. The complete variable domain, with remaining parts taken from reference TRBV29-1 and TRBJ2-5, reads SAVISQKPSRDICQRGTSLTIQCQVDSQVTMMFWYRQQPGQSLTLIATANQGSEATYESGFVIDKFPISRPNLTFSTLTVSNMSPEDSSIYLCSAGGAVQETQYFGPGTRLLVL.